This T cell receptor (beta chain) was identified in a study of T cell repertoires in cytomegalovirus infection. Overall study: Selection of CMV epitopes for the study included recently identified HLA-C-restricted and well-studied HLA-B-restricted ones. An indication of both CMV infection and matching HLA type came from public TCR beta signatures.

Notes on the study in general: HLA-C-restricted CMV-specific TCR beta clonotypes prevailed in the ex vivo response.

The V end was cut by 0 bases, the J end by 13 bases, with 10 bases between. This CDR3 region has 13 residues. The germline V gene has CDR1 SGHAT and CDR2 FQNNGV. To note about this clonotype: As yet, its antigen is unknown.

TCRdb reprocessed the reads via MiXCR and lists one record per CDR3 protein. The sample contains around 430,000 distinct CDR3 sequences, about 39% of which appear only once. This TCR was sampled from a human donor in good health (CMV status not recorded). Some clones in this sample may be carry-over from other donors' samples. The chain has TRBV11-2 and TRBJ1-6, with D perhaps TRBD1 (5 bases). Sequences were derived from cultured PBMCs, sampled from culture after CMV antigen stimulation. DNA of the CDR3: TGTGCCAGCAGCTTAGATGGGGGGGTCCCCCTCCACTTT. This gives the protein CASSLDGGVPLHF.